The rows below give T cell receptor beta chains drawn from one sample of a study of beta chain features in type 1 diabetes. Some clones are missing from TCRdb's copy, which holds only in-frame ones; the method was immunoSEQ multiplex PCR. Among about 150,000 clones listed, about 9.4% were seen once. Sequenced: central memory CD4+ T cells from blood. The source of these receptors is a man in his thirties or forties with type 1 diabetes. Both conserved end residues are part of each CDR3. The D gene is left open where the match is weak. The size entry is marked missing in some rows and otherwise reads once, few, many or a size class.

CASSPKFLAGETGNEQFF,TGTGCCAGCTCACCAAAGTTCCTAGCGGGAGAAACTGGCAATGAGCAGTTCTTC,18,TRBV18,-,TRBD2,TRBJ2-1
CASRLTGGSFQETQYF,TGTGCCAGCAGATTGACAGGGGGGTCCTTCCAAGAGACCCAGTACTTC,16,TRBV2,-,TRBD1,TRBJ2-5
CASSGTGGTEAFF,TGTGCCAGCAGCGGGACAGGGGGCACTGAAGCTTTCTTT,13,TRBV6-1,-,TRBD1,TRBJ1-1
CASSLILGAAGYTF,TGTGCCAGCAGTTTGATATTAGGAGCTGCGGGCTACACCTTC,14,TRBV27,-,-,TRBJ1-2
CASSPRGPNTGELFF,TGTGCCAGCTCACCCAGGGGGCCGAACACCGGGGAGCTGTTTTTT,15,TRBV18,once,TRBD1,TRBJ2-2
CASSQVNTEAFF,TGTGCCAGCAGCCAAGTAAACACTGAAGCTTTCTTT,12,TRBV4-2,-,-,TRBJ1-1
CSVEGQLPSTDTQYF,TGCAGCGTTGAAGGACAGCTACCTAGCACAGATACGCAGTATTTT,15,TRBV29-1,-,-,TRBJ2-3
CASSPRLAGGGGGSYEQYF,TGTGCCAGCAGTCCGCGACTAGCGGGAGGGGGGGGAGGCTCCTACGAGCAGTACTTC,19,TRBV27,few,TRBD2,TRBJ2-7
CASTSGQIKTTFF,TGTGCCAGCACCTCCGGACAGATTAAGACGACTTTCTTT,13,TRBV28,-,-,TRBJ1-1
CASSGDYLPYEQYF,TGTGCCAGCAGTGGGGACTACTTGCCCTACGAGCAGTACTTC,14,TRBV9,few,TRBD2,TRBJ2-7